This TCR beta chain was identified during a study of cytomegalovirus exposure and HLA in healthy donors. Study-level findings and limits: There were a few CMV-associated chains whose specificity for CMV antigens was confirmed in vitro. For cytomegalovirus status, the classifier reportedly gave diagnoses with high specificity and sensitivity.

The method was immunoSEQ multiplex PCR; TCRdb's version includes in-frame clones alone and lacks a portion of them. The sample contains approximately 260,000 clones, more than 75% of which appear only once. Germline CDR1 and CDR2: MNHEY and SVGAGI. CDR3 length: 16 amino acids. Deletions cut 1 base from V and 8 bases from J, with 18 bases between. Note on this clone: The antigen is undetermined.

The chain combines TRBV6-5 with TRBJ2-1; D may be TRBD2 (6 bases). Sequenced: PBMCs. This sequence originates from a woman aged 25 to 45 in good health and CMV-seropositive. The CDR3: CASSYFLGSEGDEQFF. For the CDR3, the DNA is TGTGCCAGCAGTTACTTCCTAGGGTCGGAGGGCGATGAGCAGTTCTTC.